These 9 T cell receptor beta chains share one sample of origin, sequenced in a study of CD8+ T cells in alopecia areata. Following RNA extraction, reverse transcription yielded cDNA that acted as the sequencing template. Method: immunoSEQ multiplex PCR; TCRdb's copy keeps in-frame clones and lacks some. The data hold over 95,000 clones, with roughly three fifths observed a single time. Treatment denoted: oral pan-JAK inhibitor, 5-10 mg twice daily. The material sequenced was CD8+ T cells sorted from blood, taken at week 4, from a patient treated with tofacitinib. All receptors derive from a human donor with alopecia areata.

This chain connects TRBV29-1 to TRBJ2-2; D is unclear. The V gene lost 3 bases and the J gene lost 2 bases, with 10 bases spanning the gap. CDR3 length: 14 amino acids. CDR1 SQVTM and CDR2 ANQGSEA come from the germline V gene. The CDR3 here is CSVEILTNTGELFF. Here the CDR3 DNA reads TGCAGCGTTGAGATCCTAACCAACACCGGGGAGCTGTTTTTT.

The V gene is TRBV9, the J gene TRBJ2-2, with D maybe TRBD2 (6 bases). The CDR3 is made up of 16 amino acids. Germline V gives CDR1 SGDLS, CDR2 YYNGEE. V lost 7 bases and J 5 bases, leaving 21 bases between the germline ends. In DNA form, the CDR3 reads TGTGCCAGCTCGGAGCTCGGGCTAGCGAGGACCGGGGAGCTGTTTTTT. Translated: CASSELGLARTGELFF.

This clone showed up just a few times. The rearrangement links TRBV27 to TRBJ2-6; D not certain. With 6 bases removed from V and 5 bases from J, the gap between germline ends came to 5 bases. CDR3 size: 12 residues. In germline, CDR1 is MNHEY, CDR2 SMNVEV (reference sequence). CDR3 region: CASRGWANVLTF. CDR3 nucleotides: TGTGCCAGCAGAGGTTGGGCCAACGTCCTGACTTTC.

V and J are TRBV29-1 and TRBJ1-1; D unclear. The CDR3 extends over 12 amino acids. CDR1 and CDR2 (germline): SQVTM, ANQGSEA. Trimming took off 4 bases at V and 3 bases at J, with 9 bases between the two ends. This CDR3 is CSVAPGDTEAFF. In DNA form, the CDR3 reads TGCAGCGTTGCACCGGGAGACACTGAAGCTTTCTTT.

The V call is TRBV29-1, the J call TRBJ2-5; a weak D match, TRBD2 (6 bases). V lost 2 bases and J lost 3, with 13 bases in between. The CDR3 totals 14 residues. Germline-derived CDR1 and CDR2 are SQVTM and ANQGSEA. In DNA, the CDR3 is TGCAGCGTTGAATCGGCCAGGGAGGAAGAGACCCAGTACTTC. This sequence encodes CSVESAREEETQYF.

This chain uses TRBV5-6 with TRBJ1-1, with a weak D call TRBD1 (5 bases). The CDR3 loop spans 15 amino acids. Between the trimmed V and J ends, which lost 0 bases and 11 bases, there was a span of 20 bases. Germline V gene sequence: CDR1 SGHDT, CDR2 YYEEEE. The CDR3 sequence: CASSLGRDRALKAFF. The DNA for the CDR3 is TGTGCCAGCAGCTTGGGCCGGGACCGTGCACTGAAGGCTTTCTTT.

The rearrangement joins TRBV10-3 to TRBJ2-1; TRBD2 matches 12 bases. The CDR3 is 17 residues long. In germline, CDR1 is ENHRY, CDR2 SYGVKD. Trimming took 4 bases from V and 7 from J; bases not matched to a gene: 11. The CDR3 spells CAISAVPSGGAGNEQFF. CDR3 sequence (DNA): TGTGCCATCAGTGCTGTTCCTAGCGGGGGGGCCGGAAATGAGCAGTTCTTC.

This chain joins TRBV28 and TRBJ2-1; D remains unclear. Germline CDR1 is MDHEN and CDR2 is SYDVKM. The CDR3 extends over 17 amino acids. The V end was cut by 1 base, the J end by 0 bases, with 13 bases between. The CDR3 nucleotides are TGTGCCAGCAGTTTATCGGCACTTTCGAGCTCCTACAATGAGCAGTTCTTC. Translating it yields CASSLSALSSSYNEQFF.

The chain couples TRBV5-1 to TRBJ2-7; D perhaps matches TRBD1 (5 bases). The CDR3 loop spans 14 amino acids. The germline V and J ends were trimmed by 1 base and 6 bases, with 14 bases remaining between them. Germline V CDR1 and CDR2: SGHRS, YFSETQ. The CDR3 here is CASSLSSGLLEQYF. Written as DNA, the CDR3 is TGCGCCAGCAGCTTGTCGTCAGGGCTCCTCGAGCAGTACTTC.